This TCR beta chain was sequenced for a study of T cell changes during pregnancy in multiple sclerosis. Germline V gene data show CDR1 as SGHRS and CDR2 as YFSETQ. V was trimmed by 1 base and J by 3 bases, leaving 16 bases between them. CDR3 length: 17 amino acids. Sequencing was performed with immunoSEQ multiplex PCR; in TCRdb, only in-frame clones are kept and a portion is missing. The table records tens of thousands of clones, over 95% of them present only once. The clonotype was recovered from a female donor with multiple sclerosis, enrolled in a pregnancy study. J is TRBJ2-2 and V is TRBV5-1; D not resolved. The sample consisted of CD8+ T cells from peripheral blood mononuclear cells, taken after pregnancy. This CDR3 reads CASSLSRLLSYTGELFF. CDR3 in DNA: TGCGCCAGCAGCTTGTCGAGGCTCTTGAGCTACACCGGGGAGCTGTTTTTT.